This paragraph covers one T cell receptor (beta chain) sequence. The target of this receptor is not known. At one of its ends the junction is not consistent with the germline gene, which may arise from a read error. This record belongs to a study of cytomegalovirus exposure and HLA in healthy donors (dated by TCRdb to about 2017). General notes on the study: In an earlier analysis of about 560 of the donors, under 300 Gb of sequence data and 90 million to 130 million unique TCR beta sequences from about 179 million T cells were reported. An early release covering over 500 HLA-typed donors comprised approximately 300 gigabases of sequencing data and approximately 85 million unique TCR sequences. Of the roughly 410 genotyped donors, approximately 80% were placed in the genetic ancestry cluster associated with self-reported Caucasian donors. The study aimed to test whether cataloging public T cell receptors could reveal signatures of past pathogen exposure. The study profiled the T cell repertoires of about 720 subjects by immunosequencing and related them to cytomegalovirus serostatus. Besides the first cohort of some 670 subjects, a separate validation cohort made up of 120 different subjects was used. To predict cytomegalovirus infection status, the study brought together high-throughput TCR immunosequencing, statistical association of individual TCRs with disease status, and machine learning. A later analysis re-examined previously published TCR beta repertoires from just over 650 donors and added high-resolution HLA genotyping to investigate patterns of TCR occurrence. Rather than using new phenotypic data, the later analysis identified candidate immune exposures from TCR beta sequences and from how often those sequences occurred across donors. An earlier analysis of roughly 580 of the donors used high-throughput TCR beta sequencing to judge whether each TCR beta V gene segment behaved as functional or pseudogenic. Alongside the repertoire data, information on donor age, sex, ethnicity and CMV serostatus was compiled. Genome-wide SNP genotypes for about 60% of the 666 donors were used in a later genetic analysis, which treated that subset as a discovery cohort. Every repertoire in the discovery cohort had been generated on one and the same sequencing platform. Both class I and class II loci were covered by HLA typing, at four-digit resolution. The number of donors typed differed by locus, with 629-630 for A, B, C, DRB1 and DQB1, 522 for DQA1, over 600 for DPA1, and around 430 for DPB1. About 5 DR-DQ haplotypes were handled as single units for association and clustering, since linkage in the cohort was strong. Among around 400 genotyped donors of the cohort, an average of around 220,000 unique TCR beta nucleotide sequences was sequenced per donor, of which roughly 18% were non-productive.

The cohort comprised more than 550 healthy bone marrow donors. Cohort members were all nominally healthy when sampled, although unrecorded immune exposures were likely present. The donor tested CMV seropositive and was one of the 289 seropositive cohort members. A peripheral blood sample was provided by each donor, and peripheral blood mononuclear cells were used for TCR beta sequencing. Genomic DNA was extracted from the blood cell samples with the Qiagen DNeasy Blood Extraction Kit. The library was produced with the immunoSEQ multiplex PCR assay. A mixture of 60 forward primers for TCR Vbeta segments and 13 reverse primers for TCR Jbeta segments was used in the multiplex PCR. Amplification of the CDR3 region of rearranged TCR beta genes was performed with a multiplex PCR assay on genomic DNA. The Illumina HiSeq System was used to sequence the amplified TCR beta libraries as 87-base-pair reads. In the authors' own workflow: Across the roughly 700 repertoires, a later analysis counted 80 million or so unique TCR beta chains, roughly 11 million of which were shared by at least two donors. Raw reads were error-corrected and collapsed into unique sequences by a nearest-neighbor algorithm in which closely related sequences were merged to remove PCR and sequencing errors. Alignment of CDR3 sequences to IMGT reference sequences was used to assign V, D and J gene segments. Each retained sequence needed at least a six-nucleotide match to both a V gene segment and a J gene segment. Rearrangements were classified as productive when the CDR3 lacked stop codons and remained in frame with V and J, and all other rearrangements were classified as non-productive. CDR3 was defined according to IMGT convention as the region running from the second conserved V-encoded cysteine to the conserved J-encoded phenylalanine. The earlier analysis of 587 of the donors excluded sequences that lacked an unambiguous match to a single V gene segment. An earlier analysis of approximately 590 of the donors classified V segments as functional when productive rearrangements were above 56.7% and as segregating when the standard deviation between donors was above 5%. A statistical classification framework was built for diagnosing cytomegalovirus status from the catalog of TCR beta chain sequences. In a later analysis, TCR nucleotide sequences were compared against IMGT/GENE-DB human TR gene sequences so that V and J genes could be assigned. The TCRdist pipeline was used in a later analysis to assign CDR3 sequences and most-parsimonious VDJ recombination scenarios. A later analysis defined each TCR beta chain by its CDR3 amino acid sequence plus V-gene family, and excluded reads lacking a unique V-gene family. In a later analysis, 500 to 650 highly shared, low-generation-probability nucleotide sequences were removed to address suspected cross-contamination and a sequencing artifact. For each public chain, a later analysis derived a clonal expansion index from normalized ranks of inferred template counts within each repertoire. In a later analysis, generation probabilities were computed using a VDJ recombination model fitted to out-of-frame rearrangements, and the results were checked against IGoR. In a later analysis, TCR-TCR, TCR-HLA and TCR-CMV co-occurrence was scored with hypergeometric tests, and a repertoire-size bias correction was applied to TCR pairs. False discovery rates were estimated in a later analysis by permuting HLA or CMV assignments 20 times. In a later analysis, co-occurring TCRs were grouped using DBSCAN, with TCRdist sequence similarity added in when clustering inside HLA-allele-positive subsets. Repertoires with fewer than 30,000 or more than 120,000 public chains were left out of co-occurrence clustering, as were about 5 repertoires with anomalous nucleotide sharing. TCRdb took over this immuneACCESS table, retaining in-frame rearrangements with V and J assigned. Such tables are incomplete; in checked studies, under half of the missing clones stem from an unresolved V gene, and the remainder is unexplained. D and trimming come from the DNA, and the V and J calls and clone size come from that table. The sample yields roughly 130,000 clones; 75% to 85% were counted once. Clones ranked in the top ten supply almost 6% of the sample.

The germline V gene (reference sequence) provides CDR1 LNHDA and CDR2 SQIVND. CDR3 length: 15 amino acids, cysteine to phenylalanine. The entry retains the CDR3 DNA only, 45 bases that are in frame from base 1. Study-wide findings and limitations: In vitro tests confirmed that a few of the cytomegalovirus-associated TCR beta chains recognize cytomegalovirus antigens. The classifier was reported to diagnose cytomegalovirus status with high specificity and sensitivity in both the original cohort and the validation cohort. A further reported finding was that TCR beta sequences accurately predicted the HLA-A and HLA-B alleles for most subjects in the first cohort. Correlated functional status among segregating V segments might be attributable to linkage disequilibrium, but an unknown experimental factor could not be ruled out. Compared with equally common non-associated chains, HLA-associated TCR beta chains in a later analysis were more clonally expanded and had lower generation probabilities. The 87-base-pair reads could not distinguish some IMGT-functional V segments, including TRBV6-2 and TRBV6-3, so those segments were excluded. Only TCR beta chains were sequenced in this cohort, and the absence of alpha or paired-chain data limited detectable features. A group of highly shared sequence variants was considered likely to be a technical artifact of the sequencing pipeline. The study gave a list of under 200 TCR beta chains associated with cytomegalovirus. Some 15 rarely observed V segments, including chromosome 9 orphons, were excluded from the earlier analysis of several hundred of the donors because counts were too low. At a false discovery rate of 0.05, a later analysis linked around 15,000 TCR beta sequences to specific HLA alleles. A later genetic analysis associated a missense DCLRE1C variant with V-gene and J-gene trimming of TCR beta chains, and an independent cohort replicated the association. In a later analysis, TCR association rates were found to vary across HLA loci, with the most associated TCRs seen for DRB1 alleles and the fewest for HLA-C alleles. Several of the top co-occurrence clusters appeared to be linked to parvovirus B19, influenza, CMV and Epstein-Barr virus, according to a later analysis. Most CMV-associated TCR beta chains appeared to be HLA-restricted in a later analysis, and the HLA associations seemed to be driven largely by CMV exposure. When HLA alleles, especially DR and DQ, strongly co-occurred, attributing TCR associations to individual alleles was difficult. HLA typing was unavailable for some donors at each locus, so association tests used only the typed subset. Broadly in line with IMGT annotations, most TCR beta V segments showed up in productive rearrangements about 87% or about 30% of the time in an earlier analysis of several hundred of the donors. Roughly uniform sequencing depth across donors was assumed in presence/absence analyses, although this assumption may not hold. According to a later genetic analysis, donors in an Asian-associated ancestry cluster had fewer N-insertions in productive TCRs than the approximately 670-donor mean. The only immune exposure information available for the cohort was CMV serostatus. It was suggested by the authors that the approach could potentially be generalized to other disease states and immunological phenotypes. Most TCR sequences were observed very rarely across donors, whereas some public TCRs were present in many individuals.

Recombination linked TRBV19 to TRBJ2-7; D gene: possibly TRBD1, on 6 matching bases. The sequence was collected from a woman between 35 and 50 years old in good health and CMV-seropositive. The material sequenced was PBMCs. The bases read TGTGCCAGCAGTAAACCGTCTGGGGGCGAATACGAGCAGTACTTC. This is translated as CASSKPSGGEYEQYF. With the portions outside the CDR3 filled from the reference TRBV19 and TRBJ2-7 genes, the complete variable region becomes DGGITQSPKYLFRKEGQNVTLSCEQNLNHDAMYWYRQDPGQGLRLIYYSQIVNDFQKGDIAEGYSVSREKKESFPLTVTSAQKNPTAFYLCASSKPSGGEYEQYFGPGTRLTVT.